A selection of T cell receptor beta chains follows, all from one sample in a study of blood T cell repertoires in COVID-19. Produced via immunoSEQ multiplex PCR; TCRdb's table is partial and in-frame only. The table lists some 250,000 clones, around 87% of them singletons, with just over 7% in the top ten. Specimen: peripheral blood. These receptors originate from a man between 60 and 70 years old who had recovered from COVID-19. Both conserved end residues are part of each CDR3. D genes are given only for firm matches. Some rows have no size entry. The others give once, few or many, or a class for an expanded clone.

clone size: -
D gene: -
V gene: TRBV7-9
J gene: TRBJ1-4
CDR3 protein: CASSLGVGATNEKLFF
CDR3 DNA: TGTGCCAGCAGCTTAGGGGTAGGGGCAACTAATGAAAAACTGTTTTTT

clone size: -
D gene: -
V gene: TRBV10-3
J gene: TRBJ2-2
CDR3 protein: CAISRFTGYTGELFF
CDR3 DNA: TGTGCCATCAGTCGTTTTACCGGGTACACCGGGGAGCTGTTTTTT

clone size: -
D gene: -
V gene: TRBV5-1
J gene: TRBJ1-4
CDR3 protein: CASSLEAVGQVNEKLFF
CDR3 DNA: TGCGCCAGCAGCTTGGAAGCGGTCGGGCAGGTTAATGAAAAACTGTTTTTT

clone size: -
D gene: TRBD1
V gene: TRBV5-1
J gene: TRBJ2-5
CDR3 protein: CASGGTGKKAGLETQYF
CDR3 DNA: TGCGCCAGCGGCGGGACAGGAAAAAAAGCAGGTCTAGAGACCCAGTACTTC

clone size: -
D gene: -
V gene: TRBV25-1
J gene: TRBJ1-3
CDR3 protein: CASSESNRISGNTIYF
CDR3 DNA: TGTGCCAGCAGTGAATCGAACAGGATCTCTGGAAACACCATATATTTT

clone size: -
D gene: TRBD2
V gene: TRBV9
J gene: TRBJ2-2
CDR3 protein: CASSVVVAGSGTGELFF
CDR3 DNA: TGTGCCAGCAGCGTAGTTGTAGCGGGGAGTGGGACCGGGGAGCTGTTTTTT

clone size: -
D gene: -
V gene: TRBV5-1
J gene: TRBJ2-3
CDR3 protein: CASSLYGTRGTDTQYF
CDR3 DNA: TGCGCCAGCAGCTTGTATGGGACAAGGGGCACAGATACGCAGTATTTT

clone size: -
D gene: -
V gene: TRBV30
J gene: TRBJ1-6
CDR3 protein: CAWSREPEDSPLHF
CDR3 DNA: TGTGCCTGGAGTAGAGAACCTGAGGATTCACCCCTCCACTTT

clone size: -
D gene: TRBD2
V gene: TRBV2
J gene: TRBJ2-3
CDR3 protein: CAIPGASGGPLDTQYF
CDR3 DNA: TGTGCCATCCCGGGGGCTAGCGGGGGGCCCCTGGATACGCAGTATTTT

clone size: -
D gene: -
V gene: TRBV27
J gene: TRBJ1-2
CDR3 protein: CASGRDWRYGYTF
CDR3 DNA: TGTGCCAGCGGCCGGGACTGGAGGTATGGCTACACCTTC

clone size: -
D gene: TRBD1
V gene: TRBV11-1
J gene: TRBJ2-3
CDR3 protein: CASSSRTTGTDTQYF
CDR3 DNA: TGTGCCAGCAGCTCCAGGACGACAGGGACAGATACGCAGTATTTT

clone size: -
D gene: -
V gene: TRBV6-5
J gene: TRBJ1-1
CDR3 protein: CASSPQGLANTEAFF
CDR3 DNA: TGTGCCAGCAGTCCCCAGGGACTAGCGAACACTGAAGCTTTCTTT

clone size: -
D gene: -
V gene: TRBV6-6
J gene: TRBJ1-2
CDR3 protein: CASSRSLVGANYGYTF
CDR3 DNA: TGTGCCAGCAGTCGATCGCTGGTTGGAGCGAACTATGGCTACACCTTC

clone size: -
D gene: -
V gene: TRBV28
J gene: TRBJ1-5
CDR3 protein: CASAEGQFPHF
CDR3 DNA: TGTGCCAGCGCGGAAGGACAGTTTCCGCATTTT

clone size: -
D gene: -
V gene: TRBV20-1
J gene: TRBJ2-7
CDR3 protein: CSASSGETLSIGGEQYF
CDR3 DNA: TGCAGTGCTAGTTCCGGGGAGACCTTATCCATCGGGGGCGAGCAGTACTTC

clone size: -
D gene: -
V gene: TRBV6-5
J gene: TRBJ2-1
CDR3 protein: CASSYFAGANEQFF
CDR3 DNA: TGTGCCAGCAGCTATTTCGCGGGGGCGAATGAGCAGTTCTTC

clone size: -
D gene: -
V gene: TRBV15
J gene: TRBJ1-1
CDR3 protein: CATSRDRGESREAFF
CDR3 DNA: TGTGCCACCAGCAGAGATCGGGGGGAGAGTAGAGAAGCTTTCTTT

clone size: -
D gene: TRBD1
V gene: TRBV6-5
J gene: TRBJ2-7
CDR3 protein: CASRDTGTGSYEQYF
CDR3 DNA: TGTGCCAGCAGAGACACCGGGACAGGATCCTACGAGCAGTACTTC

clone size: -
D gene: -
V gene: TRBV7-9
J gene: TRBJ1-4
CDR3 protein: CASSSGASGSGGKLFF
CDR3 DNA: TGTGCCAGCAGCTCAGGAGCATCCGGGTCGGGGGGGAAACTGTTTTTT

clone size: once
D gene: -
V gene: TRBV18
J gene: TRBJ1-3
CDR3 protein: CASTPATDGNTIYF
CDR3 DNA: TGTGCCAGCACGCCAGCGACGGATGGAAACACCATATATTTT

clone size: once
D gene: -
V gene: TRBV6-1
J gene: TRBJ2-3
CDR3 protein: CASSDRTDTQYF
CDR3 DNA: TGTGCCAGCAGTGATCGGACAGATACGCAGTATTTT

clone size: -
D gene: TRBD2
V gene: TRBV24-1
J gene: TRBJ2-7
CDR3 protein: CATSGATSPYEQYF
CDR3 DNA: TGTGCCACCAGTGGTGCGACTAGCCCGTACGAGCAGTACTTC

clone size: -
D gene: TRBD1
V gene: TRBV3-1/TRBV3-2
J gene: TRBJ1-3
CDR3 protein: CAASTGASGNTIYF
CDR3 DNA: TGTGCCGCCTCCACAGGGGCGTCTGGAAACACCATATATTTT

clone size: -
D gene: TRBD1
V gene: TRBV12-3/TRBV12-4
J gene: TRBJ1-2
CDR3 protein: CASSLDRGYGYTF
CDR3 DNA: TGTGCCAGCAGCCTTGACAGGGGCTATGGCTACACCTTC

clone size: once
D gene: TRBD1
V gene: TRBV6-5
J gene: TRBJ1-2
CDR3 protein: CASSSGQGWGHYGYTF
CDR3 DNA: TGTGCCAGCAGTTCGGGACAGGGGTGGGGGCACTATGGCTACACCTTC

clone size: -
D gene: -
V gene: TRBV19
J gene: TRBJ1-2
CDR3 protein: CASRPSDRRLSNYGYTF
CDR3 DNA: TGTGCCAGTAGACCATCGGACAGAAGACTTTCTAACTATGGCTACACCTTC

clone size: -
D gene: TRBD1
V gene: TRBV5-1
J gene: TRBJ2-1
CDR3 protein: CASSPGQGAYEQFF
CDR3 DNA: TGCGCCAGCAGCCCAGGACAGGGGGCGTATGAGCAGTTCTTC

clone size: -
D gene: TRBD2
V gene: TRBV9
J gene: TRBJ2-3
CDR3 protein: CASSPGTSGDTQYF
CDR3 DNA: TGTGCCAGCAGCCCCGGGACTAGCGGAGATACGCAGTATTTT

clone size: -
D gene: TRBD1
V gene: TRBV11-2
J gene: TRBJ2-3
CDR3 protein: CASSLYRGLADTQYF
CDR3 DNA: TGTGCCAGCAGCTTATACAGGGGCTTAGCAGATACGCAGTATTTT

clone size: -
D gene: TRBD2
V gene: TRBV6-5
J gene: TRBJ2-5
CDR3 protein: CASSTLAGGGETQYF
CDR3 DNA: TGTGCCAGCAGTACTCTAGCGGGGGGCGGTGAGACCCAGTACTTC